This T cell receptor (beta chain) was sequenced in a study of T cell responses to AZD1222 COVID-19 vaccine. Study results and caveats: Nearly half of spike-specific TCRs reportedly target unmutated variant regions. The study found vaccine-associated CD4 TCRs spanning spike, dominant at 160-218 and 743-854. Spike-specific TCR breadth rose after two AZD1222 doses, and depth rose as well.

Second-dose timings of about 4 or about 12 weeks were pooled. V lost 4 bases to trimming and J lost 3 bases; unmatched junction nucleotides: 3. The CDR3 sequence is 14 residues long. Germline CDR1 is SEHNR and CDR2 is FQNEAQ (reference sequence). Sequenced by immunoSEQ multiplex PCR; TCRdb stores in-frame clones only, minus some. The table shows around 190,000 clones, with approximately 89% occurring only once. About this clone: Its antigen is unidentified.

The chain employs TRBV7-9 and TRBJ2-5; 9 bases map to TRBD1. This specimen consisted of peripheral blood, obtained 28 days after the second AZD1222 dose. The sequence was collected from an adult who received the AZD1222 COVID-19 vaccine. CDR3 bases: TGTGCCAGCAGCTCGGGACAGGGTGAAGAGACCCAGTACTTC. Its translation: CASSSGQGEETQYF.